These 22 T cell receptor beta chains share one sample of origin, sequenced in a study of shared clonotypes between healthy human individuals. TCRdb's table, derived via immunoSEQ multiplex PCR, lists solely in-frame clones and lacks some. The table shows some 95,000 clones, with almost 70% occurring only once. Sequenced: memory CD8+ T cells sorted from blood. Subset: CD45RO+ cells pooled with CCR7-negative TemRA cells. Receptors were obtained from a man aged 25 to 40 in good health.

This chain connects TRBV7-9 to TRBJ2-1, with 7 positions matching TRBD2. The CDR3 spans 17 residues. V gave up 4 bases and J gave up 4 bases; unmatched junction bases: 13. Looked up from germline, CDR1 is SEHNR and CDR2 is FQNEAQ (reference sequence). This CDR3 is CASSSSTRDYVYNEQFF. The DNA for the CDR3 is TGTGCCAGCAGCTCTTCGACCCGGGACTATGTATACAATGAGCAGTTCTTC.

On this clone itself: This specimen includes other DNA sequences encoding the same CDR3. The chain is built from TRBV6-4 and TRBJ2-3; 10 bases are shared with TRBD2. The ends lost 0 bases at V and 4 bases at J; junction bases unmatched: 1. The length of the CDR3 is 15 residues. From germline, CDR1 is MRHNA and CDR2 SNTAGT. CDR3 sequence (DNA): TGTGCCAGCAGTGACTCGAGCGGGAGGGCAGATACGCAGTATTTT. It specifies CASSDSSGRADTQYF.

The CDR3 nucleotides read TGTGCCAGCAGGAACCTAGCGGGGAACAATGAGCAGTTCTTC. Its translation is CASRNLAGNNEQFF. This sequence joins TRBV7-9 and TRBJ2-1, with TRBD2 matching 9 bases. The CDR3 consists of 14 residues. Germline V gene lookup returns CDR1 SEHNR and CDR2 FQNEAQ (reference sequence). V gave up 6 bases and J gave up 5 bases; unmatched junction bases: 5.

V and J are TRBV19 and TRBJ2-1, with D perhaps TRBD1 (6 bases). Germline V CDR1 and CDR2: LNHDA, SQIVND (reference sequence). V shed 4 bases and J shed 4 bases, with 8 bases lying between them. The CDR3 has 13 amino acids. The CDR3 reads CASSKDRYNEQFF. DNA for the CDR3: TGTGCCAGTAGTAAGGACAGATACAATGAGCAGTTCTTC.

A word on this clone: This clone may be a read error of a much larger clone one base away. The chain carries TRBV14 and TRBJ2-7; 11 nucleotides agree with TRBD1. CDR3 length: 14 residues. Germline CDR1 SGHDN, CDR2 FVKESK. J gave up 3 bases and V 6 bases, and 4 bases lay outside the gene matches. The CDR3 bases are TGTGCCAGCAGTACCGGGACAGGGGGCTACGAGCAGTACTTC. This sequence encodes CASSTGTGGYEQYF.

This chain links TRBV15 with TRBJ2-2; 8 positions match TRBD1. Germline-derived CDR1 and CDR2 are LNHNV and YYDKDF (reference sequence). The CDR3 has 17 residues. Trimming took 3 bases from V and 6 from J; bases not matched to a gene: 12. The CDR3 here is CATSSSQGVSVPGELFF. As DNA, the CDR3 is TGTGCCACCAGCAGTTCACAGGGGGTCTCTGTACCCGGGGAGCTGTTTTTT.

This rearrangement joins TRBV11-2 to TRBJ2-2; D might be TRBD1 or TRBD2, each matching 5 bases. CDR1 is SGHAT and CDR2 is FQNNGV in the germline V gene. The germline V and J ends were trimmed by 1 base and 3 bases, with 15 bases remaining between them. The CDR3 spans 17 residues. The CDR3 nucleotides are TGTGCCAGCAGCTTAGGATCTTGGGACCCACACACCGGGGAGCTGTTTTTT. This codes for CASSLGSWDPHTGELFF.

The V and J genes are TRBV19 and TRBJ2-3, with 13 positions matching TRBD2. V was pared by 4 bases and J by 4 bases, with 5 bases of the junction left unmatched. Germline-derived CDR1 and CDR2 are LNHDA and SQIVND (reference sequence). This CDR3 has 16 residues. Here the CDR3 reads CASSTRTSGSADTQYF. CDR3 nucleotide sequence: TGTGCCAGTAGTACCCGGACTAGCGGGAGTGCAGATACGCAGTATTTT.

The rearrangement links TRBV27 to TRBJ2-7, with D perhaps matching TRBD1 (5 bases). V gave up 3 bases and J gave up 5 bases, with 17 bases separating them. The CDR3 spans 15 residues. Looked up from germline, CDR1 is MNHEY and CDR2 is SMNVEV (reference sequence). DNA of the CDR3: TGTGCCAGCAGTTTTTGGGGCAGGCCATCCGACGAGCAGTACTTC. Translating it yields CASSFWGRPSDEQYF.

The CDR3 nucleotides read TGCGCCAGCAGCCACAAACCAGGGGAGAGGCAGCCCCAGCATTTT. Translation: CASSHKPGERQPQHF. The chain carries TRBV4-3 and TRBJ1-5, with a possible D match to TRBD1 (6 bases). Trimming removed 3 bases from V and 7 bases from J, with 16 bases in between. The CDR3 covers 15 residues. Germline V gene data show CDR1 as LGHNA and CDR2 as YSLEER.

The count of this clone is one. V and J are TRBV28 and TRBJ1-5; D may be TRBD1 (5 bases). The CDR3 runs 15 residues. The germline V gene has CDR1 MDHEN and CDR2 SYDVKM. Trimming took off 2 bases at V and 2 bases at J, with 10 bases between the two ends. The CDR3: CASSLGGMGNQPQHF. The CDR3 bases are TGTGCCAGCAGTTTAGGGGGGATGGGCAATCAGCCCCAGCATTTT. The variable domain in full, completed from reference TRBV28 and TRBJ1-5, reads DVKVTQSSRYLVKRTGEKVFLECVQDMDHENMFWYRQDPGLGLRLIYFSYDVKMKEKGDIPEGYSVSREKKERFSLILESASTNQTSMYLCASSLGGMGNQPQHFGDGTRLSIL.

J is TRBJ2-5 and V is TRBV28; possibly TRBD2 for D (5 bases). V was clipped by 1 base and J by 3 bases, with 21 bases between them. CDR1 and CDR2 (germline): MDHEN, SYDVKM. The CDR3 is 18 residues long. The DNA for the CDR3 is TGTGCCAGCAGTTTATTAGGAGTAGGCCTAGCTTTGGAAGAGACCCAGTACTTC. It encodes CASSLLGVGLALEETQYF.

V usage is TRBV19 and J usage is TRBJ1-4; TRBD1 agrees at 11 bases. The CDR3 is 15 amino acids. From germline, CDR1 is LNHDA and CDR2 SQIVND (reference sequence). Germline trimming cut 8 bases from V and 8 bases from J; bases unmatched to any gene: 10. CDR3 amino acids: CASLPTGTGGEKLFF. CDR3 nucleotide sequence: TGTGCCAGTCTCCCGACCGGGACAGGGGGAGAAAAACTGTTTTTT.

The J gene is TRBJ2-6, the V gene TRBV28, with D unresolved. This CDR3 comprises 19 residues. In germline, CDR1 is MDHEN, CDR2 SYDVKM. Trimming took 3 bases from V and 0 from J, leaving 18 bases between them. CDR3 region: CASSFTTDDSPSGANVLTF. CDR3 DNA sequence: TGTGCCAGCAGTTTCACTACAGACGATTCCCCCTCTGGGGCCAACGTCCTGACTTTC.

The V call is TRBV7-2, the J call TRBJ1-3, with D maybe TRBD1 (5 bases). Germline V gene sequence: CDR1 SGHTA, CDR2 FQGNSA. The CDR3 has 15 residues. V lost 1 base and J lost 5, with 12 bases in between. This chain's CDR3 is CASSLGVKGRNTIYF. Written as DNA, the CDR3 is TGTGCCAGCAGCTTAGGAGTAAAGGGGCGAAACACCATATATTTT.

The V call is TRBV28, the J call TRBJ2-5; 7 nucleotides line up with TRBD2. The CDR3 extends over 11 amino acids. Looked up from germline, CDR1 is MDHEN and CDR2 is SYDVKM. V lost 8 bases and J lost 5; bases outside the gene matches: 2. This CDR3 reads CASLADETQYF. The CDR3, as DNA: TGTGCCAGCCTAGCGGATGAGACCCAGTACTTC.

DNA for the CDR3: TGTGCCAGCACTAGGACAGGGGGGCATCAGCCCCAGCATTTT. Translating it yields CASTRTGGHQPQHF. The chain combines TRBV25-1 with TRBJ1-5, with 10 nucleotides matching TRBD1. The junction had 5 bases not matched to a gene; V was cut back by 7 bases and J by 5 bases. CDR1 and CDR2 (germline): MGHDK, SYGVNS. The CDR3 extends over 14 amino acids.

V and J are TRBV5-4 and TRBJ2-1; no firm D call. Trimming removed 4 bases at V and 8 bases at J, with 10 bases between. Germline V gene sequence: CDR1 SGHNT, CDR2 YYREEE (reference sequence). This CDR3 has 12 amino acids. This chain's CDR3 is CASSQHSYEQFF. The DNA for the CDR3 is TGTGCCAGCAGCCAACATAGCTATGAGCAGTTCTTC. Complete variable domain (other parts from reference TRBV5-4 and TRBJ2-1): ETGVTQSPTHLIKTRGQQVTLRCSSQSGHNTVSWYQQALGQGPQFIFQYYREEENGRGNFPPRFSGLQFPNYSSELNVNALELDDSALYLCASSQHSYEQFFGPGTRLTVL.

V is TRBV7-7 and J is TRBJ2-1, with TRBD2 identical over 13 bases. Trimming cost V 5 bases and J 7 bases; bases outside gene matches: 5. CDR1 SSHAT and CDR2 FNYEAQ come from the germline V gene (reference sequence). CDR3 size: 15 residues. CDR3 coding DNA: TGTGCCAGCAGCAGAACACTAGCGGGGGGGAATGAGCAGTTCTTC. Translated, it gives CASSRTLAGGNEQFF. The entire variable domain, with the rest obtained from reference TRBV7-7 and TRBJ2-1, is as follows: GAGVSQSPRYKVTKRGQDVTLRCDPISSHATLYWYQQALGQGPEFLTYFNYEAQPDKSGLPSDRFSAERPEGSISTLTIQRTEQRDSAMYRCASSRTLAGGNEQFFGPGTRLTVL.

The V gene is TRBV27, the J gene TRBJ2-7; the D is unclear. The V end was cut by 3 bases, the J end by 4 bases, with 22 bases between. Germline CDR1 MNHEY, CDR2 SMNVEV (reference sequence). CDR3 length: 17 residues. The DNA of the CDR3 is TGTGCCAGCAGTTTTGCCCGTACAGACATAAGACCATACGAGCAGTACTTC. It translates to CASSFARTDIRPYEQYF.

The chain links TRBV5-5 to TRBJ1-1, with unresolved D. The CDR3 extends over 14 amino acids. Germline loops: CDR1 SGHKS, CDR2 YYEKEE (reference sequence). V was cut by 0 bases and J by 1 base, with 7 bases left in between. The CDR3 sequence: CASSLGQTNTEAFF. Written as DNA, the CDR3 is TGTGCCAGCAGCTTGGGGCAGACGAACACTGAAGCTTTCTTT.

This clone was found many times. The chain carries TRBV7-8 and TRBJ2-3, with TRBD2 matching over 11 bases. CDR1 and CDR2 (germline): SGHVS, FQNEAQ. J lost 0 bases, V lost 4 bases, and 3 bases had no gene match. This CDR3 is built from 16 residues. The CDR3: CASSSRLAGSTDTQYF. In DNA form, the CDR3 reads TGTGCCAGCAGCTCCCGACTAGCGGGAAGCACAGATACGCAGTATTTT.